This T cell receptor (beta chain) was obtained from a study of shared clonotypes between healthy human individuals. Study-level findings and limits: Clonotype sharing across several donors was observed for 5% to 6.5% of naive CD4 clonotypes.

A CD45RA-negative memory subset and a CD45RA+ naive subset were separated from the CD4+ cells. Concerning this clone itself: What it binds is unknown.

For every subset, genomic DNA was evenly distributed across several immunoSEQ plates. Clones were read by immunoSEQ multiplex PCR, and TCRdb kept only the in-frame ones, dropping some. The sample records roughly 520,000 clones, roughly 95% being singletons. This CDR3 contains 17 residues. Trimming at V came to 2 bases and at J to 6 bases, leaving 12 bases not matched to a gene. CDR1 and CDR2 (germline): MDHEN, SYDVKM. V gene TRBV28 combines with J gene TRBJ2-1; 8 nucleotides line up with TRBD2. The sequence was obtained from a woman in her twenties or thirties in good health. Sequencing used naive CD4+ T cells sorted from blood. As for subset: CD45RA+ positively selected. The CDR3 here is CASSLRPGLEIVNEQFF. CDR3 nucleotides: TGTGCCAGCAGTTTACGGCCGGGACTAGAAATAGTCAATGAGCAGTTCTTC.